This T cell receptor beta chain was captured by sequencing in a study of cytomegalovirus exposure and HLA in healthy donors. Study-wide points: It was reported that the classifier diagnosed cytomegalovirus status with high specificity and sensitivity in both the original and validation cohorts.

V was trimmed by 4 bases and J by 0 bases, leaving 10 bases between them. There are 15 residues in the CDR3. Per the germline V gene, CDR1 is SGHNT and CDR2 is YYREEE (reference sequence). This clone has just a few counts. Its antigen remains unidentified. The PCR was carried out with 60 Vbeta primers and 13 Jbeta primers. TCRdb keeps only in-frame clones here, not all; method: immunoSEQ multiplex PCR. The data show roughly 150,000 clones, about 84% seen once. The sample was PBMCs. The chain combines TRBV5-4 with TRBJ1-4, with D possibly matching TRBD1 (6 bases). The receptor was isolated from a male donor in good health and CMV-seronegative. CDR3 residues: CASSPGQTTNEKLFF. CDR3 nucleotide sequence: TGTGCCAGCAGCCCCGGACAGACAACTAATGAAAAACTGTTTTTT.